This record concerns one TCR beta chain sequence. Germline CDR1 SGHVS, CDR2 FQNEAQ. Trimming removed 4 bases at V and 3 bases at J, with 13 bases between. The CDR3 covers 15 residues. The entry originates in a study of technical replicates of blood from four donors. TCRdb keeps only in-frame clones here, not all; method: immunoSEQ multiplex PCR. The sample carries under 90,000 clones, approximately 97% recorded once. The J gene is TRBJ1-5, the V gene TRBV7-8; D is undetermined. The sample consisted of T cells isolated from PBMCs. The origin of this receptor is a human donor in good health. CDR3 protein: CASSSTAGYNQPQHF. In DNA form, the CDR3 reads TGTGCCAGCAGCTCCACGGCGGGCTACAATCAGCCCCAGCATTTT.